Included here is one TCR beta chain sequence, with context. The sample has other DNA sequences that encode this CDR3 too. Naive CD8 cells lacked CD45RO and underwent positive selection for CCR7, leaving out terminally differentiated effector memory CD45RA+ cells. Germline V gene lookup returns CDR1 SQVTM and CDR2 ANQGSEA. Trimming shortened V by 6 bases and J by 2 bases, and 14 bases separated the two germline ends. The CDR3 has 13 amino acids. The sample is drawn from a study of shared clonotypes between healthy human individuals. Study as a whole: Every donor yielded three CD4 naive, three CD4 memory, two CD8 naive and one CD8 memory plate.

Here immunoSEQ multiplex PCR was the method, and the copy in TCRdb shows in-frame clones only, minus some. The repertoire holds roughly 2,000,000 clones, 90% to 95% seen once, with more than 1.5% in the top ten. This chain links TRBV29-1 with TRBJ2-7, with D tentatively TRBD1 or TRBD2 (5 bases each). The sequenced material came from naive CD8+ T cells from PBMCs. The clonotype comes from a young man in good health. Some clones in this sample may be carry-over from other donors' samples. The CDR3: CSVIGTATYEQYF. The CDR3 DNA reads as TGCAGCGTGATCGGGACCGCCACCTACGAGCAGTACTTC.